Below, 13 T cell receptor beta chains from the same sample are listed, as sequenced in a study of cytomegalovirus exposure and HLA in healthy donors. Vbeta (60) and Jbeta (13) primers were used in the PCR. TCRdb keeps only in-frame clones here, not all; method: immunoSEQ multiplex PCR. Here the sample spans approximately 160,000 clones, just under 80% being singletons. Material: PBMCs. These receptors were taken from a woman in her forties or fifties in good health and CMV-seropositive.

J is TRBJ1-1 and V is TRBV7-2; D may be TRBD1 (6 bases). Germline CDR1 and CDR2: SGHTA and FQGNSA. V was clipped by 5 bases and J by 2 bases, with 21 bases between them. CDR3 length: 17 residues. CDR3 DNA: TGTGCCAGCAGCCGCAGTCCCTTGGGGGGGGGCAACACTGAAGCTTTCTTT. Translated, it gives CASSRSPLGGGNTEAFF.

This sequence joins TRBV14 and TRBJ2-1; 11 bases are shared with TRBD2. The CDR3 contains 16 residues. The J segment lost 4 bases and the V segment lost 5 bases, leaving 7 bases of the junction unmatched. Germline V gives CDR1 SGHDN, CDR2 FVKESK. The CDR3 is CASSKSGTSGYNEQFF. Written as DNA, the CDR3 is TGTGCCAGCAGCAAGTCCGGGACTAGCGGTTACAATGAGCAGTTCTTC.

The CDR3 bases are TGTGCCAGCAGCTTAACTGGCCTGAACCCCACAGATACGCAGTATTTT. This codes for CASSLTGLNPTDTQYF. The chain uses TRBV7-3 and TRBJ2-3; D is uncertain. The V end lost 0 bases, the J end lost 2 bases, and 12 bases lay between the germline ends. The CDR3 is 16 amino acids. Germline loops: CDR1 SGHTA, CDR2 FQGTGA.

This chain uses TRBV6-6 with TRBJ2-7, with a weak D call TRBD2 (5 bases). The CDR3 spans 14 residues. The germline V gene has CDR1 MNHNY and CDR2 SVGAGI (reference sequence). V shed 4 bases and J shed 0 bases, with 10 bases lying between them. The chain's CDR3 is CASSSGLGSYEQYF. The DNA of the CDR3 is TGTGCCAGCAGTTCCGGACTCGGCTCCTACGAGCAGTACTTC.

CDR3 nucleotide sequence: TGTGCCAGCAGCTCGACAGGTTATGGCTACACCTTC. As protein: CASSSTGYGYTF. The V call is TRBV7-9, the J call TRBJ1-2; D might be TRBD1 (6 bases). The CDR3 contains 12 residues. CDR1 is SEHNR, CDR2 FQNEAQ, per germline (reference sequence). V was cut by 4 bases and J by 5 bases, with 8 bases left in between. Filled out from reference TRBV7-9 and TRBJ1-2, the complete variable domain reads DTGVSQNPRHKITKRGQNVTFRCDPISEHNRLYWYRQTLGQGPEFLTYFQNEAQLEKSRLLSDRFSAERPKGSFSTLEIQRTEQGDSAMYLCASSSTGYGYTFGSGTRLTVV.

This chain connects TRBV2 to TRBJ1-5; 12 positions match TRBD1. From germline, CDR1 is SNHLY and CDR2 FYNNEI. V lost 6 bases and J lost 6; bases outside the gene matches: 9. The CDR3 covers 16 residues. The CDR3 reads CASRAGTGGWGQPQHF. The DNA for the CDR3 is TGTGCCAGCAGGGCCGGGACAGGGGGCTGGGGTCAGCCCCAGCATTTT.

In the case of this clone: Sequence at one end of the junction differs from germline and may be a read error. The chain couples TRBV7-9 to TRBJ2-7; D is possibly TRBD1 (6 bases). Per germline, CDR1 SEHNR and CDR2 FQNEAQ (reference sequence). The CDR3 runs 13 residues. This CDR3 is CSSSADRPYEQYF. The CDR3 coding sequence is TGTTCCAGCAGCGCCGACAGGCCCTACGAGCAGTACTTC.

This clone appeared a few times. The V call is TRBV28, the J call TRBJ2-1; D is perhaps TRBD1 (6 bases). The length of the CDR3 is 12 residues. Looked up from germline, CDR1 is MDHEN and CDR2 is SYDVKM. V shed 11 bases and J shed 3 bases, with 11 bases lying between them. The CDR3 spells CALQGNYNEQFF. DNA for the CDR3: TGTGCCCTCCAGGGGAACTACAATGAGCAGTTCTTC.

This chain links TRBV28 with TRBJ1-1, with TRBD1 matching over 7 bases. Unmatched junction bases numbered 5, after V lost 6 bases and J lost 1 base. The CDR3 is 14 residues long. From germline, CDR1 is MDHEN and CDR2 SYDVKM. CDR3 sequence (DNA): TGTGCCAGCAGATTTAGACAGGGGAACACTGAAGCTTTCTTT. Protein sequence: CASRFRQGNTEAFF. The full variable domain, completed using reference TRBV28 and TRBJ1-1, is DVKVTQSSRYLVKRTGEKVFLECVQDMDHENMFWYRQDPGLGLRLIYFSYDVKMKEKGDIPEGYSVSREKKERFSLILESASTNQTSMYLCASRFRQGNTEAFFGQGTRLTVV.

This clone was counted once. The CDR3 nucleotides read TGTGCCAGCAGTTACTCTCACCTGGGAGACGATCAGCCCCAGCATTTT. As protein: CASSYSHLGDDQPQHF. V usage is TRBV6-6 and J usage is TRBJ1-5; D gene ambiguous. In germline, CDR1 is MNHNY, CDR2 SVGAGI (reference sequence). The CDR3 length is 16 residues. The ends were cut back, 0 bases at V and 5 bases at J, with 14 bases in the middle.

V is TRBV18 and J is TRBJ1-3; 8 bases fit TRBD1. CDR1 and CDR2 (germline): KGHSH, LQKENI. With V trimmed by 3 bases and J by 0 bases, 7 bases remained unmatched. This CDR3 is built from 17 residues. This chain's CDR3 is CASSPLGTGFSGNTIYF. CDR3 in DNA: TGTGCCAGCTCACCTCTCGGGACAGGCTTCTCTGGAAACACCATATATTTT.

This clone was detected a few times. The chain couples TRBV11-2 to TRBJ1-5; D might be TRBD1 (6 bases). Germline V gene lookup returns CDR1 SGHAT and CDR2 FQNNGV. Trimming took 1 base from V and 4 from J, leaving 11 bases between them. The CDR3 extends over 15 amino acids. CDR3 coding DNA: TGTGCCAGCAGCTTAGGCAGGGGCCTTAATCAGCCCCAGCATTTT. It yields the protein CASSLGRGLNQPQHF. Looking up the rest from reference TRBV11-2 and TRBJ1-5 gives the full variable domain: EAGVAQSPRYKIIEKRQSVAFWCNPISGHATLYWYQQILGQGPKLLIQFQNNGVVDDSQLPKDRFSAERLKGVDSTLKIQPAKLEDSAVYLCASSLGRGLNQPQHFGDGTRLSIL.

Concerning this clone: Other DNA sequences from this sample encode an identical CDR3 as well. The chain carries TRBV7-2 and TRBJ2-2; D might be TRBD2 (6 bases). Germline CDR1 reads SGHTA; CDR2 reads FQGNSA. V dropped 1 base and J dropped 0 bases, with 9 bases sitting between them. The CDR3 contains 16 residues. CDR3 sequence (DNA): TGTGCCAGCAGCTTAGTCCCGGGGGCGAACACCGGGGAGCTGTTTTTT. Protein product: CASSLVPGANTGELFF.